The rows below give T cell receptor beta chains drawn from one sample of a study of shared T cell receptors in the human thymus. Measured with immunoSEQ multiplex PCR; TCRdb has only the in-frame clones, and not every one. In the table there are approximately 490,000 clones, approximately 78% of which are singletons. These records were also assigned to another study, of human thymus T cells.

The sequencing sample was made of thymocytes. Every receptor here comes from a boy less than two years old with a congenital heart defect. The CDR3 runs from the conserved cysteine through the conserved F or W. A D gene is named only where the DNA matches it firmly. Not all rows give a size; the values are once, few, many and, for expanded clones, a class.

v_call,d_call,j_call,clone_size,cdr3_aa,cdr3_nt
TRBV20-1,-,TRBJ1-5,-,CSASRGQPQHF,TGCAGTGCTAGTAGAGGTCAGCCCCAGCATTTT
TRBV15,TRBD2,TRBJ2-2,few,CATSRVLAANTGELFF,TGTGCCACCAGCAGAGTCCTAGCGGCGAACACCGGGGAGCTGTTTTTT
TRBV5-1,TRBD2,TRBJ2-1,-,CASSLVSGGAGAGGPGNEQFF,TGCGCCAGCAGCTTAGTGTCGGGGGGGGCCGGAGCGGGAGGGCCGGGCAATGAGCAGTTCTTC
TRBV5-1,-,TRBJ2-3,-,CASSCADTQYF,TGCGCCAGCAGCTGCGCAGATACGCAGTATTTT
TRBV15,TRBD2,TRBJ2-3,-,CATSRDQGLAGGWVPTDTQYF,TGTGCCACCAGCAGAGATCAGGGACTAGCGGGAGGATGGGTTCCCACAGATACGCAGTATTTT
TRBV7-9,-,TRBJ1-2,-,CASSLAADGYTF,TGTGCCAGCAGCTTAGCTGCGGATGGCTACACCTTC
TRBV18,-,TRBJ2-1,-,CASSPISHNEQFF,TGTGCCAGCTCACCAATCTCCCACAATGAGCAGTTCTTC
TRBV2,-,TRBJ2-1,-,CASSAGNEQFF,TGTGCCAGCAGTGCGGGCAATGAGCAGTTCTTC
TRBV19,TRBD2,TRBJ2-3,-,CASSNSGASTDTQYF,TGTGCCAGTAGTAATAGCGGGGCCAGCACAGATACGCAGTATTTT
TRBV11-1,-,TRBJ1-2,-,CASSPSRWGGDYGYTF,TGTGCCAGCAGCCCGTCCCGTTGGGGGGGCGACTATGGCTACACCTTC
TRBV7-4,-,TRBJ1-1,-,CASSQGRLNTEAFF,TGTGCCAGCAGCCAGGGGCGTCTGAACACTGAAGCTTTCTTT
TRBV4-3,-,TRBJ2-1,-,CASSQGGRRSLFGDEQFF,TGCGCCAGCAGCCAAGGGGGGCGGAGAAGCCTTTTTGGCGATGAGCAGTTCTTC
TRBV6-5,-,TRBJ1-1,-,CASSSRGAGAEAFF,TGTGCCAGCAGTTCCCGAGGGGCGGGGGCTGAAGCTTTCTTT
TRBV11-2,TRBD2,TRBJ2-1,-,CASSLDREGDEQFF,TGTGCCAGCAGCTTAGACCGGGAGGGCGATGAGCAGTTCTTC
TRBV5-5,-,TRBJ2-1,-,CASSPGIRGDEQFF,TGTGCCAGCAGCCCTGGGATCAGGGGTGATGAGCAGTTCTTC
TRBV28,-,TRBJ2-1,-,CASSFGSRTISYNEQFF,TGTGCCAGCAGTTTTGGGTCGCGGACAATCTCCTACAATGAGCAGTTCTTC
TRBV27,-,TRBJ2-7,-,CASSLVASSYEQYF,TGTGCCAGCAGTTTAGTCGCCAGCTCCTACGAGCAGTACTTC
TRBV18,TRBD1,TRBJ2-7,-,CASSPGQGSPYEQYF,TGTGCCAGCTCACCCGGACAGGGGTCCCCTTACGAGCAGTACTTC
TRBV6-1,TRBD2,TRBJ2-5,-,CATLRERERETQYF,TGTGCCACACTACGAGAGCGGGAGAGAGAGACCCAGTACTTC
TRBV12-5,-,TRBJ2-7,once,CASGLVLRQGSSSYEQYF,TGTGCTAGTGGTTTGGTACTTCGGCAGGGGTCGAGCTCCTACGAGCAGTACTTC
TRBV7-2,-,TRBJ2-1,-,CASRGTQRSSYNEQFF,TGTGCCAGCCGGGGGACTCAGCGGTCTAGCTACAATGAGCAGTTCTTC
TRBV27,TRBD1,TRBJ1-2,once,CASKKDRDRVYGYTF,TGTGCCAGCAAAAAGGACCGGGACAGGGTCTATGGCTACACCTTC
TRBV5-6,-,TRBJ1-2,-,CASTRTTCFYGYTF,TGTGCCAGCACCAGGACAACATGTTTCTATGGCTACACCTTC
TRBV19,TRBD1,TRBJ1-1,-,CASSTGQGAYTEAFF,TGTGCCAGTAGTACCGGACAGGGAGCGTACACTGAAGCTTTCTTT
TRBV6-5,-,TRBJ2-2,-,CASTKTLTGELFF,TGTGCCAGCACCAAGACACTCACCGGGGAGCTGTTTTTT
TRBV28,TRBD2,TRBJ2-7,-,CASSFDNYSGRPGRSSYEQYF,TGTGCCAGCAGTTTTGATAATTATAGCGGGCGACCCGGAAGGAGCTCCTACGAGCAGTACTTC
TRBV5-1,TRBD1,TRBJ1-1,few,CASSEQGAGTEAFF,TGCGCCAGCAGCGAGCAGGGGGCGGGCACTGAAGCTTTCTTT
TRBV2,-,TRBJ1-5,-,CASSPGPGRYNQPQHF,TGTGCCAGCAGTCCTGGGCCCGGCAGATACAATCAGCCCCAGCATTTT
TRBV7-6,TRBD2,TRBJ2-7,-,CASSLSYSGRAEQYF,TGTGCCAGCAGCTTATCGTATAGCGGGAGGGCCGAGCAGTACTTC
TRBV6-5,-,TRBJ1-2,-,CASSYGPQVPVGYTF,TGTGCCAGCAGCTACGGGCCACAGGTTCCCGTCGGCTACACCTTC
TRBV4-3,-,TRBJ1-4,-,CASSQDGRGPVDEKLFF,TGCGCCAGCAGCCAAGATGGGCGAGGGCCGGTCGATGAAAAACTGTTTTTT
TRBV30,TRBD2,TRBJ2-7,-,CAWWAGLAGGTSSYEQYF,TGTGCCTGGTGGGCGGGACTAGCGGGAGGAACGAGCTCCTACGAGCAGTACTTC
TRBV5-1,-,TRBJ2-7,-,CASSLKGRGYEQYF,TGCGCCAGCAGCTTGAAGGGCCGGGGGTACGAGCAGTACTTC
TRBV7-9,-,TRBJ1-1,-,CASSLERDTSNTEAFF,TGTGCCAGCAGCTTAGAGCGGGACACTTCGAACACTGAAGCTTTCTTT
TRBV28,TRBD2,TRBJ2-7,few,CASRSSGSSYEQYF,TGTGCCAGCAGGTCTAGCGGGAGCTCCTACGAGCAGTACTTC
TRBV2,TRBD1,TRBJ1-2,-,CASRPKGQPNYGYTF,TGTGCCAGCAGGCCAAAGGGACAGCCTAATTATGGCTACACCTTC
TRBV4-1,TRBD1,TRBJ1-4,once,CASSQFPDRGNEKLFF,TGCGCCAGCAGCCAATTCCCAGACAGGGGAAACGAAAAACTGTTTTTT
TRBV5-6,-,TRBJ1-1,once,CASSLHILNTEAFF,TGTGCCAGCAGCCTCCACATATTGAACACTGAAGCTTTCTTT
TRBV15,TRBD2,TRBJ2-4,-,CATSRDAKTSGVAKNIQYF,TGTGCCACCAGCAGAGATGCGAAAACTAGCGGGGTAGCCAAAAACATTCAGTACTTC
TRBV2,TRBD2,TRBJ2-1,-,CASKTSGSLNEQFF,TGTGCCAGCAAAACTAGCGGGAGCTTGAATGAGCAGTTCTTC
TRBV4-1,TRBD1,TRBJ1-2,-,CASSVTGTDGYTF,TGCGCCAGCAGCGTAACCGGGACAGATGGCTACACCTTC